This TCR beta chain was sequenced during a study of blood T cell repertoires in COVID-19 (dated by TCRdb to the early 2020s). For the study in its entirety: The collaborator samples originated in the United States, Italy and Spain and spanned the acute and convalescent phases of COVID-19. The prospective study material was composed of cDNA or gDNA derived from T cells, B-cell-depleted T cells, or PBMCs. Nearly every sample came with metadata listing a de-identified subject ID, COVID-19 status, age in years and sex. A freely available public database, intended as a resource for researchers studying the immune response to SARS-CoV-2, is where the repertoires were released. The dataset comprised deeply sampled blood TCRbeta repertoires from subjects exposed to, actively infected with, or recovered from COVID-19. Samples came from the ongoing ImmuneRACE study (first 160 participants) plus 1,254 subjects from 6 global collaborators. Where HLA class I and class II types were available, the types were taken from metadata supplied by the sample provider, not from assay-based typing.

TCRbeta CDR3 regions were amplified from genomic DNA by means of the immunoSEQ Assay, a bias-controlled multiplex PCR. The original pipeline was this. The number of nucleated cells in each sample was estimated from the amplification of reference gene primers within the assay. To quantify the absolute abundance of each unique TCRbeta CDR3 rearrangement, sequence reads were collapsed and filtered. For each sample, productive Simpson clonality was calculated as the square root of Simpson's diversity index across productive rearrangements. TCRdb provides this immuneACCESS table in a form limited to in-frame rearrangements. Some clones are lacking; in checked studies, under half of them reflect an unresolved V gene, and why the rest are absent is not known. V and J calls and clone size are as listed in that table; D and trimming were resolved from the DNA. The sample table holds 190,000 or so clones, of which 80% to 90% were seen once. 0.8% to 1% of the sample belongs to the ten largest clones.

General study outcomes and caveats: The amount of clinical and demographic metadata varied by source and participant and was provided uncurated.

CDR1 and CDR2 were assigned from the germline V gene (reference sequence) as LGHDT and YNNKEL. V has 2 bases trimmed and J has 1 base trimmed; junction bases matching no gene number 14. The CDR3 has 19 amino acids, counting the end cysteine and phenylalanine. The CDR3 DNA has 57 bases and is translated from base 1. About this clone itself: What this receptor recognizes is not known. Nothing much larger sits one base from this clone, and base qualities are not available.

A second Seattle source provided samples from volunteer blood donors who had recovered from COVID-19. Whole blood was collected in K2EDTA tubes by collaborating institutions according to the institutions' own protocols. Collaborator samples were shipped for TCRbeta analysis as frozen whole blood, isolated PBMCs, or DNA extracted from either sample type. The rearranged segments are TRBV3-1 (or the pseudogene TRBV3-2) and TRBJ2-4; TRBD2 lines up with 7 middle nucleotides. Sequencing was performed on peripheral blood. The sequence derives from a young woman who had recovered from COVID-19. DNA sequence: TGTGCCAGCAGCCAAAACATTCGCGGGAGTAGGGAGGCCAAAAACATTCAGTACTTC. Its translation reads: CASSQNIRGSREAKNIQYF.